These 5 T cell receptor beta chains share one sample of origin, sequenced in a study of Graves' ophthalmopathy and Graves' hyperthyroidism. Scientists amplified the TCR beta CDR3 regions from RNA transcripts. First-round RT-PCR employed HTBI primers, with a second-round multiplex PCR after it. Each CDR3 protein is one row after TCRdb ran MiXCR on the multiplex PCR reads. The sample comprises about 370,000 distinct CDR3 sequences, about 17% of which are singletons, and roughly 2.4% rests with the top ten. Sequenced input: peripheral blood. These receptor sequences come from an adult woman with stable Graves' hyperthyroidism.

This clonotype was counted many times. The chain recombines TRBV28 with TRBJ2-2; 15 bases are a match to TRBD2. The CDR3 covers 16 residues. Looked up from germline, CDR1 is MDHEN and CDR2 is SYDVKM. J gave up 1 base and V 8 bases, and 2 bases lay outside the gene matches. The CDR3 bases are TGTGCCAGCGGGACTAGCGGGAGGCGGAACACCGGGGAGCTGTTTTTT. Amino acid sequence: CASGTSGRRNTGELFF.

This clonotype came up many times. The chain uses TRBV12-3 or TRBV12-4 and TRBJ2-7; 11 bases agree with TRBD2. The CDR3 spans 13 residues. The junction had 2 bases not matched to a gene; V was cut back by 5 bases and J by 5 bases. The CDR3 reads CASSRGLADEQYF. CDR3 nucleotide sequence: TGTGCCAGCAGTAGGGGACTAGCGGACGAGCAGTACTTC.

This clonotype occurred many times. The genes are TRBV20-1 and TRBJ2-7; tentative D call: TRBD2 (5 bases). Trimming pared 6 bases from V and 5 bases from J, leaving 14 bases between. CDR1 is DFQATT and CDR2 is SNEGSKA in the germline V gene (reference sequence). The CDR3 covers 12 residues. This CDR3 is CSADSRGNEQYF. In nucleotides, the CDR3 is TGCAGTGCCGATAGCCGGGGTAACGAGCAGTACTTC.

With respect to this clonotype: A much larger clone differs from this one at a single base, so this may be a read error. The J gene is TRBJ2-7, the V gene TRBV20-1, with D perhaps TRBD1 or TRBD2 (5 bases each). V was clipped by 6 bases and J by 3 bases, with 15 bases between them. CDR1 and CDR2 from the germline V gene are DFQATT and SNEGSKA (reference sequence). CDR3 size: 13 residues. CDR3 sequence reads: CSAVRDPGYEQYF. CDR3 DNA sequence: TGCAGTGCAGTCCGGGACCCAGGCTACGAGCAGTACTTC.

A note on this clonotype: Being one base from a much bigger clone, this may be a read error. V usage is TRBV20-1 and J usage is TRBJ2-7; a weak D match, TRBD2 (7 bases). Trimming shortened V by 1 base and J by 7 bases, and 17 bases separated the two germline ends. Looked up from germline, CDR1 is DFQATT and CDR2 is SNEGSKA (reference sequence). The CDR3 runs 14 residues. The CDR3 coding sequence is TGCAGTGCTAGAGCCAAGGCGGGGGCTTGGGAGCAGTACTTC. This codes for CSARAKAGAWEQYF.